This T cell receptor (beta chain) was captured by sequencing in a study of cytomegalovirus exposure and HLA in healthy donors. Background on the study: Of about 390 genotyped donors, roughly 80% grouped in the Caucasian-associated ancestry cluster.

Study-level points and caveats: Sequencing artifact likely explains a cluster of highly shared sequence variants.

The PCR used 60 Vbeta and 13 Jbeta primers. The data were produced by immunoSEQ multiplex PCR, yet TCRdb's version contains in-frame clones alone and is incomplete. Among 85,000 to 90,000 clones, approximately 65% were seen once, and the ten largest hold roughly 2.2%. A note on this clone: Antigen: not known.

The sequence derives from a man aged 30 to 45 in good health and CMV-seronegative. The specimen was PBMCs.

The CDR3 nucleotides are TGTGCCAGCAGTTACTCGAGGCAGTTTTACGAGCAGTACTTC. The encoded protein is CASSYSRQFYEQYF. The chain is built from TRBV6-5 and TRBJ2-7; D gene unclear. Germline V gene lookup returns CDR1 MNHEY and CDR2 SVGAGI. The CDR3 is 14 residues long. V lost 0 bases to trimming and J lost 4 bases, with 10 bases between them.